The 5 T cell receptor beta chains below come from one sample, sequenced in a study of OX40 agonist ivuxolimab in advanced cancers. The protocol was immunoSEQ multiplex PCR, while the TCRdb copy is restricted to in-frame clones and leaves out a portion. The repertoire holds about 66,000 clones, about 88% seen once, with 0.67% in the top ten. Sample: CD4+ or CD8+ T cells sorted from blood, taken in a trial of the OX40 agonist ivuxolimab. The receptors originated from an adult with an advanced solid tumor such as melanoma, head and neck, liver or kidney cancer.

The chain recombines TRBV2 with TRBJ2-7; D is uncertain. CDR3 size: 13 residues. The V and J ends lost 6 bases and 0 bases respectively, with 9 bases between them. CDR1 and CDR2 (germline): SNHLY, FYNNEI. The CDR3 reads CASRTTLSYEQYF. CDR3 nucleotides: TGTGCCAGCAGGACGACTCTCTCCTACGAGCAGTACTTC.

This chain joins TRBV5-1 and TRBJ1-4; 10 bases align to TRBD1. Germline V gene data show CDR1 as SGHRS and CDR2 as YFSETQ. This CDR3 spans 15 amino acids. Trimming at V came to 2 bases and at J to 5 bases, leaving 3 bases not matched to a gene. The CDR3 DNA sequence: TGCGCCAGCAGCTTAGGGACAGGGGCGAATGAAAAACTGTTTTTT. It encodes CASSLGTGANEKLFF.

J is TRBJ1-5 and V is TRBV2, with D perhaps matching TRBD1 (5 bases). The V gene's germline CDR1 is SNHLY and CDR2 FYNNEI. The CDR3 runs 15 residues. Trimming removed 4 bases at V and 0 bases at J, with 10 bases between. CDR3 protein: CASSVSRDSNQPQHF. The CDR3 DNA reads TGTGCCAGCAGTGTCAGCAGGGATAGCAATCAGCCCCAGCATTTT.

V is TRBV10-3 and J is TRBJ2-1, with unresolved D. Trimming left V 4 bases short and J 1 base short, with 8 bases between. Per the germline V gene, CDR1 is ENHRY and CDR2 is SYGVKD. This CDR3 contains 14 residues. CDR3 residues: CAISVGWSYNEQFF. The DNA for the CDR3 is TGTGCCATCAGTGTTGGGTGGTCCTACAATGAGCAGTTCTTC.

This clone was observed a few times. The chain has TRBV11-2 and TRBJ2-1, with a possible D match to TRBD2 (6 bases). The V end lost 1 base, the J end lost 10 bases, and 11 bases lay between the germline ends. The CDR3 is 13 amino acids. Per the germline V gene, CDR1 is SGHAT and CDR2 is FQNNGV. The CDR3 sequence: CASSLVNSGEQFF. CDR3 DNA: TGTGCCAGCAGCTTAGTGAATAGCGGAGAGCAGTTCTTC.